This entry concerns a single T cell receptor (beta chain). Only in-frame clones appear in the TCRdb table, and some are missing; sequencing was by immunoSEQ multiplex PCR. The sample has about 310,000 clones, roughly 90% seen once. This sample was taken from a study of blood T cell repertoires in COVID-19. Study-wide context: Samples representing acute and convalescent COVID-19 were sourced from the United States, Italy and Spain.

Patients of the Seattle cohort, enrolled during active infection, were followed longitudinally. Germline lookup yields CDR1 MDHEN and CDR2 SYDVKM. The CDR3 is made up of 17 amino acids. Trimming cost V 5 bases and J 0 bases; bases outside gene matches: 9. The clonotype comes from a woman in her twenties or thirties with COVID-19, enrolled during active disease. The sample was peripheral blood. This chain connects TRBV28 to TRBJ2-4; TRBD1 matches 8 bases. CDR3 in amino acids: CASSLRTGTGAKNIQYF. The CDR3 bases are TGTGCCAGCAGTCTCCGGACCGGGACAGGAGCCAAAAACATTCAGTACTTC.